Following are 12 T cell receptor beta chains from one sample sequenced in a study of T cell changes during pregnancy in multiple sclerosis. Generated by immunoSEQ multiplex PCR, the TCRdb table keeps only in-frame clones and is missing some. The repertoire holds under 45,000 clones, with about nine tenths as singletons. This specimen consisted of CD4+ T cells from peripheral blood mononuclear cells, obtained in the first trimester of pregnancy. The receptor set was obtained from a female donor with multiple sclerosis, enrolled in a pregnancy study.

The rearrangement joins TRBV28 to TRBJ1-2, with 7 bases identical to TRBD1. From germline, CDR1 is MDHEN and CDR2 SYDVKM. Trimming removed 5 bases from V and 2 bases from J; junction bases left unmatched: 8. The CDR3 has 15 residues. In nucleotides, the CDR3 is TGTGCCAGCAGTCGCGTCCAACAGGGGAACTATGGCTACACCTTC. This codes for CASSRVQQGNYGYTF.

This chain uses TRBV5-8 with TRBJ1-5, with D possibly being TRBD1 (6 bases). V was shortened by 0 bases and J by 15 bases, with 19 bases between the two germline ends. The CDR3 runs to 14 residues. Germline assignment: CDR1 SGHTS and CDR2 YDEGEE. The CDR3 sequence is CASSLDREGVRGHF. In DNA, the CDR3 is TGTGCCAGCAGCTTGGACAGGGAGGGAGTCCGCGGGCATTTT.

The CDR3 region is CASSLTGSLIGSNQPQHF. The DNA of the CDR3 is TGTGCCAGCAGTTTAACAGGGTCTTTAATAGGGAGCAATCAGCCCCAGCATTTT. The chain recombines TRBV28 with TRBJ1-5, with a tentative D call TRBD1 (6 bases). Germline V gives CDR1 MDHEN, CDR2 SYDVKM. This CDR3 is 18 amino acids long. Between the trimmed V and J ends, which lost 2 bases and 1 base, there was a span of 18 bases. Using reference TRBV28 and TRBJ1-5 for the parts outside the CDR3, the full variable domain is DVKVTQSSRYLVKRTGEKVFLECVQDMDHENMFWYRQDPGLGLRLIYFSYDVKMKEKGDIPEGYSVSREKKERFSLILESASTNQTSMYLCASSLTGSLIGSNQPQHFGDGTRLSIL.

The chain combines TRBV6-1 with TRBJ1-5; D is ambiguous. The CDR3 is 14 residues long. Germline CDR1 is MNHNS and CDR2 is SASEGT. Trimming took 7 bases from V and 1 from J, leaving 11 bases between them. CDR3 sequence: CASKVGGSNQPQHF. CDR3 nucleotides: TGTGCCAGCAAGGTAGGAGGAAGCAATCAGCCCCAGCATTTT.

This chain's CDR3 is CASRSGDLDEKLFF. The CDR3 DNA reads as TGTGCCAGCAGGTCGGGGGATTTGGATGAAAAACTGTTTTTT. The chain recombines TRBV6-1 with TRBJ1-4, with D possibly TRBD1 on 5 matching bases. V lost 6 bases and J lost 6, with 14 bases in between. Germline V gene sequence: CDR1 MNHNS, CDR2 SASEGT. The CDR3 is made up of 14 amino acids.

This rearrangement joins TRBV20-1 to TRBJ2-1; 7 bases are shared with TRBD2. The germline V gene encodes CDR1 DFQATT and CDR2 SNEGSKA (reference sequence). This CDR3 has 11 amino acids. After removal of 6 bases from V and 6 bases from J, the junction contained 2 bases not matched to a gene. The CDR3 nucleotides are TGCAGTGCCAGGACTAGCAATGAGCAGTTCTTC. Translating gives CSARTSNEQFF.

The rearrangement joins TRBV2 to TRBJ1-5, with TRBD1 matching over 11 bases. The CDR3 covers 17 residues. CDR1 and CDR2 (germline): SNHLY, FYNNEI. Trimming took 6 bases from V and 0 from J; bases not matched to a gene: 7. Written as DNA, the CDR3 is TGTGCCAGCAGCCCTGGGACAGGGGGATATAGCAATCAGCCCCAGCATTTT. Protein product: CASSPGTGGYSNQPQHF.

The chain links TRBV2 to TRBJ2-7; 7 bases map to TRBD1. With V trimmed by 1 base and J by 4 bases, 7 bases remained unmatched. Germline assignment: CDR1 SNHLY and CDR2 FYNNEI. The CDR3 sequence is 15 residues long. This CDR3 reads CASSEGGTDSYEQYF. CDR3 bases: TGTGCCAGCAGTGAAGGGGGGACAGACTCTTACGAGCAGTACTTC. Full variable domain (outside the CDR3, taken from reference TRBV2 and TRBJ2-7): EPEVTQTPSHQVTQMGQEVILRCVPISNHLYFYWYRQILGQKVEFLVSFYNNEISEKSEIFDDQFSVERPDGSNFTLKIRSTKLEDSAMYFCASSEGGTDSYEQYFGPGTRLTVT.

The rearrangement joins TRBV19 to TRBJ2-7; perhaps TRBD1 as D (5 bases). Trimming stripped 4 bases from V and 3 bases from J, with 10 bases between. CDR1 and CDR2 from the germline V gene are LNHDA and SQIVND (reference sequence). The CDR3 has 13 residues. CDR3: CASSTGLSYEQYF. The CDR3 DNA sequence: TGTGCCAGTAGTACAGGGCTCAGCTACGAGCAGTACTTC.

This CDR3 is CASSYSPGQGIGELFF. The CDR3 DNA follows: TGTGCCAGCAGTTACTCACCGGGACAGGGTATCGGGGAGCTGTTTTTT. V gene TRBV6-5 combines with J gene TRBJ2-2, with 9 nucleotides matching TRBD1. Germline values: CDR1 MNHEY, CDR2 SVGAGI. CDR3 length: 16 amino acids. V shed 0 bases and J 7 bases; nucleotides not matched to a gene: 6.

The rearrangement uses TRBV9 and TRBJ1-3, with D perhaps TRBD1 (5 bases). The CDR3 spans 17 residues. Germline V gene data show CDR1 as SGDLS and CDR2 as YYNGEE. The V end lost 0 bases, the J end lost 0 bases, and 13 bases lay between the germline ends. CDR3 amino acids: CASSVGWEGHSGNTIYF. The CDR3, as DNA: TGTGCCAGCAGCGTAGGTTGGGAAGGACACTCTGGAAACACCATATATTTT.

This clone has just a few counts. The chain uses TRBV19 and TRBJ2-5; TRBD2 matches 7 bases. This CDR3 region has 13 residues. The trim removed 5 bases at V and 6 bases at J, leaving 6 bases unmatched. Germline V CDR1 and CDR2: LNHDA, SQIVND (reference sequence). In DNA, the CDR3 is TGTGCCAGTAGTCTTCAGGGAGGGCAGACCCAGTACTTC. Its protein is CASSLQGGQTQYF.